A selection of T cell receptor beta chains follows, all from one sample in a study of T cells in Graves' hyperthyroidism and ophthalmopathy. One entry per CDR3 protein, called by TCRdb with MiXCR from the multiplex PCR reads. The table records about 96,000 distinct CDR3 sequences, under 65% of them present only once. Source material: blood. The source of these receptors is a woman in her 40s with Graves' hyperthyroidism. CDR3s leave out the opening cysteine and the closing phenylalanine or tryptophan.

v_call: TRBV12-3/TRBV12-4
j_call: TRBJ2-5
cdr3_aa: ASSRLETQY

v_call: TRBV12-3/TRBV12-4
j_call: TRBJ1-2
cdr3_aa: ASSLNQGLGYGYT

v_call: TRBV7-6
j_call: TRBJ1-1
cdr3_aa: ASRGTGGYTEAF

v_call: TRBV10-3
j_call: TRBJ1-6
cdr3_aa: AISGATGMGSPLH

v_call: TRBV20-1
j_call: TRBJ1-3
cdr3_aa: SAREGGLHSGNTIY

v_call: TRBV6-6
j_call: TRBJ1-5
cdr3_aa: ASSRASTNQPQH

v_call: TRBV29-1
j_call: TRBJ1-2
cdr3_aa: SVLRGGTGGADYGYT

v_call: TRBV29-1
j_call: TRBJ1-1
cdr3_aa: SVEEGQAF

v_call: TRBV9
j_call: TRBJ1-3
cdr3_aa: ASSLGQGDGNTIY

v_call: TRBV20-1
j_call: TRBJ2-7
cdr3_aa: SAWGMSSYEQY

v_call: TRBV20-1
j_call: TRBJ1-2
cdr3_aa: SAKGGQGHGYT

v_call: TRBV5-1
j_call: TRBJ1-5
cdr3_aa: ASSSLAGTDKYEH

v_call: TRBV10-3
j_call: TRBJ2-7
cdr3_aa: AIRASDSWAGNEQY

v_call: TRBV12-3/TRBV12-4
j_call: TRBJ1-1
cdr3_aa: ASSLAGMNTEAF

v_call: TRBV19
j_call: TRBJ2-1
cdr3_aa: ASALGPLEHNEQF

v_call: TRBV28
j_call: TRBJ1-4
cdr3_aa: ASSSDRTTNEKLF

v_call: TRBV2
j_call: TRBJ2-2
cdr3_aa: ASTYRTGDVSGELF

v_call: TRBV7-3
j_call: TRBJ2-7
cdr3_aa: ASITGGVGLYEQY

v_call: TRBV7-9
j_call: TRBJ1-1
cdr3_aa: ASSQGSADTEAF

v_call: TRBV12-3/TRBV12-4
j_call: TRBJ2-5
cdr3_aa: ASSQDTAGGPETQY

v_call: TRBV28
j_call: TRBJ1-5
cdr3_aa: ASRTGGYDQPQH

v_call: TRBV15
j_call: TRBJ2-7
cdr3_aa: ATSREQATYEQY

v_call: TRBV7-2
j_call: TRBJ1-5
cdr3_aa: ASSVDVNQPQH

v_call: TRBV5-1
j_call: TRBJ1-1
cdr3_aa: ASSLEGGTEAF

v_call: TRBV7-9
j_call: TRBJ2-7
cdr3_aa: ASSPGLALSYEQY

v_call: TRBV2
j_call: TRBJ1-2
cdr3_aa: ASSYQGQGNT

v_call: TRBV20-1
j_call: TRBJ2-2
cdr3_aa: SALGLAPTRSGELF